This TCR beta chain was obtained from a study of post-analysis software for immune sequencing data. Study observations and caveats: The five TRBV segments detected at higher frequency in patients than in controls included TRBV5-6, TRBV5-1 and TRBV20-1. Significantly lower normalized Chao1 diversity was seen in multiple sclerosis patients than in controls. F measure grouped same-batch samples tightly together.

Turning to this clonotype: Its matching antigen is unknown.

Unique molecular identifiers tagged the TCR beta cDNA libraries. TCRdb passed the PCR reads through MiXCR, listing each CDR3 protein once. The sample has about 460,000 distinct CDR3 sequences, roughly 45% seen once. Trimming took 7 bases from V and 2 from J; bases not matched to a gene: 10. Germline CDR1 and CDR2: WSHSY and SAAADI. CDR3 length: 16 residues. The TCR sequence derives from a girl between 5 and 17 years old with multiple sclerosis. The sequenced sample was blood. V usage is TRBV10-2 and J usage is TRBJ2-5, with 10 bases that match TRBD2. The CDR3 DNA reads TGCGCCAGCACGGCTAGCGGGGGAGAATATCAAGAGACCCAGTACTTC. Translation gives CASTASGGEYQETQYF.